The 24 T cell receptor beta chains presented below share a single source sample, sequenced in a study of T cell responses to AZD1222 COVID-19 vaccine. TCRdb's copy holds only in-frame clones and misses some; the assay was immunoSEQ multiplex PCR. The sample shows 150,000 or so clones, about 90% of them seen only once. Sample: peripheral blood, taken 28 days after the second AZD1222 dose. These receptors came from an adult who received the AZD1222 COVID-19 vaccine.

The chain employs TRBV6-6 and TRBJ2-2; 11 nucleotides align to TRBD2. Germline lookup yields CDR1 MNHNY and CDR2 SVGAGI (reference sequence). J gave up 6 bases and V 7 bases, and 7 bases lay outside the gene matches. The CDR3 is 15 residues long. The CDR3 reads CASIELAGVAGELFF. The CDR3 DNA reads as TGTGCCAGCATTGAACTAGCGGGGGTGGCCGGGGAGCTGTTTTTT.

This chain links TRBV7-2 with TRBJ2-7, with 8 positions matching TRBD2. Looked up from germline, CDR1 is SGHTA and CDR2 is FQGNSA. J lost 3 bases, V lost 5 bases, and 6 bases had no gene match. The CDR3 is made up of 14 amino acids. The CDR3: CASSRGGSYYEQYF. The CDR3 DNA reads TGTGCCAGCAGCCGCGGGGGGTCCTACTACGAGCAGTACTTC.

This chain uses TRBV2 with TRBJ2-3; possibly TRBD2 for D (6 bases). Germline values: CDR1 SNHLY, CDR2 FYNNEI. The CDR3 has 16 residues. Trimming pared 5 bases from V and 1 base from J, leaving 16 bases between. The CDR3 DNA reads TGTGCCAGCAGTCCTCCCCGGGGAGGTGGCACAGATACGCAGTATTTT. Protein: CASSPPRGGGTDTQYF.

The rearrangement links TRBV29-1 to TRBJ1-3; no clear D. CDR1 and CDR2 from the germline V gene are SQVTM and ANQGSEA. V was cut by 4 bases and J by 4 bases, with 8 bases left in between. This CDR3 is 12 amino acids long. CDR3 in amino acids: CSVGIEGNTIYF. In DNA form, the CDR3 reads TGCAGCGTTGGTATAGAGGGAAACACCATATATTTT.

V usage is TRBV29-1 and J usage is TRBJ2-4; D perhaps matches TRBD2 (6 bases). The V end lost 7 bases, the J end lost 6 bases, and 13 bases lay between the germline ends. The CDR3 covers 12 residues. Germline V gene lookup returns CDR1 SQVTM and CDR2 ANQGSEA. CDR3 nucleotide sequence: TGCAGCGGGGGGGAGATGGCAAACATTCAGTACTTC. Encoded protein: CSGGEMANIQYF.

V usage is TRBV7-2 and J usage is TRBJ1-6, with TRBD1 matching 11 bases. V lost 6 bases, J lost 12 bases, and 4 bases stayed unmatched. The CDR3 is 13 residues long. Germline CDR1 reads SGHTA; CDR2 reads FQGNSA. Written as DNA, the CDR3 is TGTGCCAGCAGTCCGGGACAGGGGGTACCCCTCCACTTT. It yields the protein CASSPGQGVPLHF.

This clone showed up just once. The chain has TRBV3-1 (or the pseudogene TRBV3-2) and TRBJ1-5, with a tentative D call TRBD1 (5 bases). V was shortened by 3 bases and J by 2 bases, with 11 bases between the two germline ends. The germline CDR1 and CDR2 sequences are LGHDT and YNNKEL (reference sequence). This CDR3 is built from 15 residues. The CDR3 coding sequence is TGTGCCAGCAGCCATCGACAGACGGGCAATCAGCCCCAGCATTTT. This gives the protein CASSHRQTGNQPQHF.

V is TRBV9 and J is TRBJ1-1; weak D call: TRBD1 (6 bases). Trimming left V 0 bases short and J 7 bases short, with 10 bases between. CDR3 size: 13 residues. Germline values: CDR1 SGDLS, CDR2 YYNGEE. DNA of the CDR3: TGTGCCAGCAGCGTAGGTCCAGGGGATGAAGCTTTCTTT. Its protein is CASSVGPGDEAFF. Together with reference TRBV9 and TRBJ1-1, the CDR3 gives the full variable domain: DSGVTQTPKHLITATGQRVTLRCSPRSGDLSVYWYQQSLDQGLQFLIQYYNGEERAKGNILERFSAQQFPDLHSELNLSSLELGDSALYFCASSVGPGDEAFFGQGTRLTVV.

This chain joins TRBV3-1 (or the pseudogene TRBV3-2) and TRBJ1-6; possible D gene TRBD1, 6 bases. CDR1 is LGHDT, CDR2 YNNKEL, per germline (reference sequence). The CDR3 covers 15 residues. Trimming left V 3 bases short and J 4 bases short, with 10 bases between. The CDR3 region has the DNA TGTGCCAGCAGCCAGAGACAGGTGTATAATTCACCCCTCCACTTT. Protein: CASSQRQVYNSPLHF.

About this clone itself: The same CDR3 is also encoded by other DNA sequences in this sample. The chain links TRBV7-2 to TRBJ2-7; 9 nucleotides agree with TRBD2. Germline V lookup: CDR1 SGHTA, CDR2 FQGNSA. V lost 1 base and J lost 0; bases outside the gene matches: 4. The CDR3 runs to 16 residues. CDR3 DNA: TGTGCCAGCAGCTTAGTTTTTAGCGGGAGCTCCTACGAGCAGTACTTC. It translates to CASSLVFSGSSYEQYF.

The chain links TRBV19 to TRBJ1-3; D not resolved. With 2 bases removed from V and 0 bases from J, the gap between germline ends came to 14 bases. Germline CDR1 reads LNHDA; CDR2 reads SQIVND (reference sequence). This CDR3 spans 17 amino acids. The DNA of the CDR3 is TGTGCCAGTAGTATATTCGGTCCGCGGGCCTCTGGAAACACCATATATTTT. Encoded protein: CASSIFGPRASGNTIYF.

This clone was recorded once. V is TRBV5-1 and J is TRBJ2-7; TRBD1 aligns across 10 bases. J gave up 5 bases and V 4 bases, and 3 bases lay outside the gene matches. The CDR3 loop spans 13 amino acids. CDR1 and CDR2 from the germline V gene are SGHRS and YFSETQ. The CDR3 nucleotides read TGCGCCAGCAGCCCCGGACAGGGGGACGAGCAGTACTTC. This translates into CASSPGQGDEQYF.

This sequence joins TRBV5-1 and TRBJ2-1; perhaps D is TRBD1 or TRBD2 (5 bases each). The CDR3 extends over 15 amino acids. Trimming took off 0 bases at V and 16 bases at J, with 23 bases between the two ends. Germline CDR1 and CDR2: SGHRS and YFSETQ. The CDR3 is CASSLAPPGEGIGFF. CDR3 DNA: TGCGCCAGCAGCTTGGCTCCTCCAGGAGAGGGGATTGGATTCTTC.

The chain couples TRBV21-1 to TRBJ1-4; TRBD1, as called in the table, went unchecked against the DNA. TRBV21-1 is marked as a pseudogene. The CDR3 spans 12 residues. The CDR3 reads CASTGDREKLFF. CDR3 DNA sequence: TGTGCCAGCACCGGGGACAGGGAAAAACTGTTTTTT.

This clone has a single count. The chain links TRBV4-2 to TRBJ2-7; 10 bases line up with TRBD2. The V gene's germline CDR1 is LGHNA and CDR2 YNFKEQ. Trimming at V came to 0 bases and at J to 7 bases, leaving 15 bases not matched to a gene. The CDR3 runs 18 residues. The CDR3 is CASSQDLLAGSGPSEQYF. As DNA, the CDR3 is TGTGCCAGCAGCCAAGATCTACTAGCGGGATCGGGGCCCTCTGAGCAGTACTTC.

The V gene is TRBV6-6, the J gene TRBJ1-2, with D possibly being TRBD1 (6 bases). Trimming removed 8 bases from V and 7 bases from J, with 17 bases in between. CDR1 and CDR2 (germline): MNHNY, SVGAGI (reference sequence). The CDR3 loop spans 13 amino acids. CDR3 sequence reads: CASQPGQYAGYTF. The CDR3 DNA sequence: TGTGCCAGCCAGCCTGGACAGTATGCTGGCTACACCTTC.

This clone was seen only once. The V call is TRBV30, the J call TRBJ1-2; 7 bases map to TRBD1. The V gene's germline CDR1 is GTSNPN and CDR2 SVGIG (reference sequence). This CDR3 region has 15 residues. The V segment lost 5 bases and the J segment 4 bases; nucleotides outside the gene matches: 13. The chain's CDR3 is CAWETGDAEGYGYTF. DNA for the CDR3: TGTGCCTGGGAAACAGGGGACGCTGAGGGCTATGGCTACACCTTC.

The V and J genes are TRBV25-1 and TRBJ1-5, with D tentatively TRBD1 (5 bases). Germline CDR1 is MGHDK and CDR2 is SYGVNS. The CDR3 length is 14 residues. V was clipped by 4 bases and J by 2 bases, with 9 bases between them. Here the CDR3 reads CASSVQGGNQPQHF. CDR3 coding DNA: TGTGCCAGCAGTGTGCAAGGGGGCAATCAGCCCCAGCATTTT.

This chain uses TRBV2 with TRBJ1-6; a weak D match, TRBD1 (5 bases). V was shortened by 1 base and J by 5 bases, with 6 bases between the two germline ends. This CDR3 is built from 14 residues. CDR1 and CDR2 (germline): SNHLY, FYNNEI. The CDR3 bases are TGTGCCAGCAGTGAAGACAGGAATAATTCACCCCTCCACTTT. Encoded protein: CASSEDRNNSPLHF.

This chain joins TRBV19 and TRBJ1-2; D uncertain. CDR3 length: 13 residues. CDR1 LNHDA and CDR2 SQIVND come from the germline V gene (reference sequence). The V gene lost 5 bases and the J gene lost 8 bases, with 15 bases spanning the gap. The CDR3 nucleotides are TGTGCCAGTAGTCCCGGACTAGCGAGGGGCTACACCTTC. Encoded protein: CASSPGLARGYTF.

CDR3 in DNA: TGTGCCAGCAGCAAAACGGACAGGGCGCTATTCTCTGGAAACACCATATATTTT. It specifies CASSKTDRALFSGNTIYF. The V gene is TRBV7-9, the J gene TRBJ1-3; 8 bases fit TRBD1. Germline lookup yields CDR1 SEHNR and CDR2 FQNEAQ (reference sequence). The junction had 12 bases not matched to a gene; V was cut back by 5 bases and J by 0 bases. CDR3 length equals 18 residues.

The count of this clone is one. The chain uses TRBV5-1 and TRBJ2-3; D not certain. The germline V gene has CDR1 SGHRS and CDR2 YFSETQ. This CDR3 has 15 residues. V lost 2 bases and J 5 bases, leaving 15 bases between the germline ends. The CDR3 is CASSFLTPAQDTQYF. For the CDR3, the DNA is TGCGCCAGCAGCTTCCTTACCCCGGCCCAAGATACGCAGTATTTT.

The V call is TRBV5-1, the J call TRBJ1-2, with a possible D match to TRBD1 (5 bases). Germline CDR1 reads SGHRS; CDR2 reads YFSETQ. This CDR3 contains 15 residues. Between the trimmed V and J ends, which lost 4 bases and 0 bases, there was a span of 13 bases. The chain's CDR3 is CASSGTRVTNYGYTF. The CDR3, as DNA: TGCGCCAGCAGCGGAACCAGGGTCACTAACTATGGCTACACCTTC.

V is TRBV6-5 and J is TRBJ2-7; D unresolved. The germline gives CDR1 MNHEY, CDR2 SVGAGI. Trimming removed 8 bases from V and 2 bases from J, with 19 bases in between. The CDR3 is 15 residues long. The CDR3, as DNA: TGTGCCAGCTATACTTATTGGGGAATTACCTACGAGCAGTACTTC. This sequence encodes CASYTYWGITYEQYF.